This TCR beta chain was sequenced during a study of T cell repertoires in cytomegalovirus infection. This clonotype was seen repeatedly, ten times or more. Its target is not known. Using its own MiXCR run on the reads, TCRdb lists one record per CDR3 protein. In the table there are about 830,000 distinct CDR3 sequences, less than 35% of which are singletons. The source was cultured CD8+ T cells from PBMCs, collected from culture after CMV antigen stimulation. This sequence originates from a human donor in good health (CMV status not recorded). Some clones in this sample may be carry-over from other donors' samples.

CDR3 DNA: TGTGCCAGCAGCGCGGGGGGAGGGGTCAATTCACCCCTCCACTTT. This gives the protein CASSAGGGVNSPLHF. J is TRBJ1-6 and V is TRBV7-2, with D perhaps matching TRBD1 (5 bases). The CDR3 sequence is 15 residues long. Trimming removed 5 bases at V and 7 bases at J, with 15 bases between. Germline assignment: CDR1 SGHTA and CDR2 FQGNSA.